Below, one T cell receptor (beta chain) is given with its context. The sample belongs to a study of T cell changes during pregnancy in multiple sclerosis. The assay was immunoSEQ multiplex PCR, and TCRdb's table has in-frame clones only and misses some. In the table there are roughly 50,000 clones, 85% to 95% of which are singletons. Unmatched junction bases numbered 6, after V lost 1 base and J lost 1 base. The CDR3 extends over 16 amino acids. Germline V CDR1 and CDR2: LNHNV, YYDKDF (reference sequence). This chain joins TRBV15 and TRBJ2-5, with 7 bases that match TRBD1. The receptor's source is a female donor with multiple sclerosis, enrolled in a pregnancy study. Source: CD4+ T cells from peripheral blood mononuclear cells, taken in the third trimester of pregnancy. Here the CDR3 reads CATSRGTGRTQETQYF. In DNA, the CDR3 is TGTGCCACCAGCAGAGGGACAGGACGGACCCAAGAGACCCAGTACTTC.